One and the same sample provided the 2 T cell receptor beta chains below, sequenced in a study of T cell changes during pregnancy in multiple sclerosis. Profiled with immunoSEQ multiplex PCR; TCRdb holds only in-frame clones, not every one. The sample consists of roughly 100,000 clones, approximately 90% of them appearing once. Sequences were derived from peripheral blood, sampled after pregnancy. The origin of the receptors is a female donor with multiple sclerosis, enrolled in a pregnancy study.

The CDR3 sequence: CASSAGTGGPGGSYEQYF. The CDR3 DNA reads TGCGCCAGCAGCGCCGGGACAGGGGGACCGGGCGGTTCCTACGAGCAGTACTTC. This rearrangement joins TRBV5-1 to TRBJ2-7; 11 bases fit TRBD1. Germline CDR1 is SGHRS and CDR2 is YFSETQ. The CDR3 is made up of 18 amino acids. V dropped 4 bases and J dropped 1; count of bases not matched to a gene: 13.

Written as DNA, the CDR3 is TGTGCCAGTGGAAAACAGACCCTTAACTATGGCTACACCTTC. Its protein is CASGKQTLNYGYTF. This chain connects TRBV19 to TRBJ1-2; the D is unclear. The V gene's germline CDR1 is LNHDA and CDR2 SQIVND (reference sequence). V dropped 8 bases and J dropped 1 base, with 14 bases sitting between them. CDR3 length: 14 residues. Full variable domain (outside the CDR3, taken from reference TRBV19 and TRBJ1-2): DGGITQSPKYLFRKEGQNVTLSCEQNLNHDAMYWYRQDPGQGLRLIYYSQIVNDFQKGDIAEGYSVSREKKESFPLTVTSAQKNPTAFYLCASGKQTLNYGYTFGSGTRLTVV.